This T cell receptor (beta chain) was recorded in a study of T cell responses to AZD1222 COVID-19 vaccine. Overall study findings and caveats: Every sample of the repertoires postdated the peak T cell response. Vaccine-associated CD4 TCRs spanned spike, dominant at 160-218 and 743-854. Donors skewed white British and female; clonal diversity was possibly underestimated.

The V gene lost 0 bases and the J gene lost 2 bases, with 11 bases spanning the gap. CDR1 SGDLS and CDR2 YYNGEE come from the germline V gene. The CDR3 sequence is 15 residues long. Repertoires were generated with immunoSEQ multiplex PCR, while TCRdb's copy carries only in-frame clones and drops some. This sample has fewer than 40,000 clones; approximately 88% occur once, and the top ten carry approximately 27%. Of note for this clone: Its antigen is unknown.

The sample here was peripheral blood, taken 28 days after the second dose of the MenACWY control vaccine. This TCR was recovered from an adult who received the MenACWY meningococcal vaccine as a control. This chain connects TRBV9 to TRBJ2-5; D gene unclear. The CDR3 DNA is TGTGCCAGCAGCGTAGGTGTAGGGCATCAAGAGACCCAGTACTTC. This sequence encodes CASSVGVGHQETQYF.